This T cell receptor beta chain was identified during a study of cytomegalovirus exposure and HLA in healthy donors. The study ran its PCR with 60 Vbeta and 13 Jbeta primers. Libraries were prepared by immunoSEQ multiplex PCR; TCRdb keeps only in-frame clonotypes and omits some of them. The repertoire holds about 210,000 clones, 80% to 90% seen once, with 2.9% in the top ten. Trimming removed 5 bases from V and 1 base from J; junction bases left unmatched: 8. The CDR3 consists of 18 residues. Germline V gene lookup returns CDR1 SGHAT and CDR2 FQNNGV. The TCR originated in a man in his thirties or forties in good health and CMV-seronegative. Sequencing was performed on PBMCs. The gene calls are TRBV11-2 and TRBJ1-4; 12 bases align to TRBD1. The CDR3 spells CASSLLRDRGRTNEKLFF. DNA of the CDR3: TGTGCCAGCAGCCTACTCCGGGACAGGGGGCGAACTAATGAAAAACTGTTTTTT.